This T cell receptor beta chain is from a study of T cell changes during pregnancy in multiple sclerosis. Germline loops: CDR1 SGHAT, CDR2 FQNNGV. This CDR3 is 15 amino acids long. With V trimmed by 7 bases and J by 4 bases, 10 bases remained unmatched. Assay used: immunoSEQ multiplex PCR; TCRdb lists only in-frame clones, some missing. The repertoire includes roughly 84,000 clones, just over 90% of them detected once, and about 1.3% sits in the top ten. The source of this sequence is a female donor in good health, enrolled as a control in a pregnancy study. This chain joins TRBV11-2 and TRBJ1-2; 9 positions match TRBD1. This specimen consisted of peripheral blood, obtained in the third trimester of pregnancy. DNA for the CDR3: TGTGCCAGCACCAAGGGACAGGGCCTAGGCTATGGCTACACCTTC. Protein sequence: CASTKGQGLGYGYTF.